This TCR beta chain is from a study of T cells in Graves' hyperthyroidism and ophthalmopathy. Regarding the study as a whole: Blood shared most expanded thyroid clonotypes above 0.001.

The V end lost 2 bases, the J end lost 0 bases, and 18 bases lay between the germline ends. The CDR3 sequence is 18 residues long. The germline CDR1 and CDR2 sequences are ENHRY and SYGVKD. Template material for amplifying TCR beta CDR3 regions consisted of RNA transcripts. HTBI primers were the set used in a first-round RT-PCR of the TCR CDR3. TCRdb recomputed calls from the multiplex PCR reads with MiXCR, one row per CDR3 protein. The sample records about 480,000 distinct CDR3 sequences, around 14% being singletons. This clonotype showed up many times. The target antigen is unknown. Stable disease denoted Graves' hyperthyroidism without ophthalmopathy progression within 18 months. Patients were aged 18 to 65, had disease duration under 2 months, and had newly diagnosed hyperthyroidism.

The rearrangement joins TRBV10-3 to TRBJ2-3; either TRBD1 or TRBD2 may fit D (6 bases each). Sequenced: blood. The receptor was isolated from a woman aged 18-30 years with Graves' hyperthyroidism. CDR3 sequence reads: CAISEVKGEDPSTDTQYF. The CDR3 DNA reads as TGTGCCATCAGTGAGGTCAAGGGGGAGGACCCGAGCACAGATACGCAGTATTTT.